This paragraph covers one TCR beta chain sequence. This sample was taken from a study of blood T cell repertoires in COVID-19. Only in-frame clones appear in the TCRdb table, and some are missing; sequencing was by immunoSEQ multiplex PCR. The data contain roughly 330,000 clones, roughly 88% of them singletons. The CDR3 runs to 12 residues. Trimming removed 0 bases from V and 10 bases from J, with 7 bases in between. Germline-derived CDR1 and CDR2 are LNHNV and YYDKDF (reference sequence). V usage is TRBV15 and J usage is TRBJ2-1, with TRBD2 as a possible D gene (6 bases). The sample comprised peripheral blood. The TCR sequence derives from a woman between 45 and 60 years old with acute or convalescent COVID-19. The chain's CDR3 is CATSRDRGEQFF. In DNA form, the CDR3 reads TGTGCCACCAGCAGAGATCGGGGGGAGCAGTTCTTC.